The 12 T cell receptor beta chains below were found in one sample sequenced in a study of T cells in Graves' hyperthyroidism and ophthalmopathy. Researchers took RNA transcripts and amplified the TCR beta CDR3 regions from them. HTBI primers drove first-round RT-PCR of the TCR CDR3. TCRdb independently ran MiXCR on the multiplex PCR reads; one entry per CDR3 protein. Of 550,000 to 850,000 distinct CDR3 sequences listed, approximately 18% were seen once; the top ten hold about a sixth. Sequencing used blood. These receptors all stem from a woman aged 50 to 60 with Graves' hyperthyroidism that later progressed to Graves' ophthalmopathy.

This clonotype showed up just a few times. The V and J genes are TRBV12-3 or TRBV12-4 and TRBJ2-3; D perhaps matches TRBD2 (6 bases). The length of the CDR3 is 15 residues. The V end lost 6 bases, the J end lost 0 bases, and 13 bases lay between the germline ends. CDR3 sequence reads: CASSTGTPSTDTQYF. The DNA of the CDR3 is TGTGCCAGCAGCACCGGGACTCCTAGCACAGATACGCAGTATTTT.

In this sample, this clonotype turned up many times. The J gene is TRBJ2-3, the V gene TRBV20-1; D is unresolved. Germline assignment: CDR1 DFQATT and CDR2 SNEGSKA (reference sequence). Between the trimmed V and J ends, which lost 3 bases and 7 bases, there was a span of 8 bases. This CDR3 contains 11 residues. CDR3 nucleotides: TGCAGTGCTAGCGGGCAGCATACGCAGTATTTT. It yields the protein CSASGQHTQYF.

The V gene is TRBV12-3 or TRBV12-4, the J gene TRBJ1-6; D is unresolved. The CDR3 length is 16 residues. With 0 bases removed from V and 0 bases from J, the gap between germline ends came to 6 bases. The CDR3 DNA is TGTGCCAGCAGTTTAGCCGACATCTCCTATAATTCACCCCTCCACTTT. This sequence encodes CASSLADISYNSPLHF.

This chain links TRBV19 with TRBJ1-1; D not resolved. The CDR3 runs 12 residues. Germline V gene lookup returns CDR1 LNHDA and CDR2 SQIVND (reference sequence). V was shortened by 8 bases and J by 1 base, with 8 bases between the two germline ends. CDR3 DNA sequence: TGTGCCAGTGGAGACCGGAACACTGAAGCTTTCTTT. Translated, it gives CASGDRNTEAFF.

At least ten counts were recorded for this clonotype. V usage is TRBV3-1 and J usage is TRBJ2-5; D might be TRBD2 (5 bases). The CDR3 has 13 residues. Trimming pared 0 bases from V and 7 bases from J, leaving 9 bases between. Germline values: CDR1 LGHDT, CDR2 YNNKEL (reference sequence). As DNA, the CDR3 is TGTGCCAGCAGCCAAGATCTCGAGGGGACCCAGTACTTC. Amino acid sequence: CASSQDLEGTQYF.

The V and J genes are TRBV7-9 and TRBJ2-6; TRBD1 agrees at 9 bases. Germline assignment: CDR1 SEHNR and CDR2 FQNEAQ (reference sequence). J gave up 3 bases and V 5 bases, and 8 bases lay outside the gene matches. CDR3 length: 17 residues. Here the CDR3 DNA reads TGTGCCAGCAGCCAAGGACAGGGGTCGGGTGGGGCCAACGTCCTGACTTTC. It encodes CASSQGQGSGGANVLTF. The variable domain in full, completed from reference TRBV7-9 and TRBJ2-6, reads DTGVSQNPRHKITKRGQNVTFRCDPISEHNRLYWYRQTLGQGPEFLTYFQNEAQLEKSRLLSDRFSAERPKGSFSTLEIQRTEQGDSAMYLCASSQGQGSGGANVLTFGAGSRLTVL.

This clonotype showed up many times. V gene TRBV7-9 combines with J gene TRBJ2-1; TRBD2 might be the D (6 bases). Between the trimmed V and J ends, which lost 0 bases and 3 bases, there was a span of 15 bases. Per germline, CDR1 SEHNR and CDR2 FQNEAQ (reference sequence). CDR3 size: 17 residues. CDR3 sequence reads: CASSLAGSAGNYNEQFF. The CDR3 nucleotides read TGTGCCAGCAGCTTAGCGGGGTCGGCGGGGAACTACAATGAGCAGTTCTTC.

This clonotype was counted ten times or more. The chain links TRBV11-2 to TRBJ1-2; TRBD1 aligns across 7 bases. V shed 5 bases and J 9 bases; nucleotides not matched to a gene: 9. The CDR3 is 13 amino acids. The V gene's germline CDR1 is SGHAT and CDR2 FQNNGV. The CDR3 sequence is CASSPFKGASYTF. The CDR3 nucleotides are TGTGCCAGCAGCCCATTTAAGGGGGCAAGCTACACCTTC.

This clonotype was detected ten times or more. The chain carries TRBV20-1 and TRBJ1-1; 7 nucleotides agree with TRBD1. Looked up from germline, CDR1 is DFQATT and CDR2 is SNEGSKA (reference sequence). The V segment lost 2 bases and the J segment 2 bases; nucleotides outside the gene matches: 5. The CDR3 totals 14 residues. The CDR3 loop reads CSARSGGVNTEAFF. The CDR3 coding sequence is TGCAGTGCTAGATCAGGGGGGGTAAACACTGAAGCTTTCTTT.

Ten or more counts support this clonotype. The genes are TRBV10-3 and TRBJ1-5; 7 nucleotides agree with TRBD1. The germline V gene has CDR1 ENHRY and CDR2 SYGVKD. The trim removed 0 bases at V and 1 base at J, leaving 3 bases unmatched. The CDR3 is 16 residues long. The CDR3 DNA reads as TGTGCCATCAGTGAGTCTGACAGGGTGAGCAATCAGCCCCAGCATTTT. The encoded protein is CAISESDRVSNQPQHF.

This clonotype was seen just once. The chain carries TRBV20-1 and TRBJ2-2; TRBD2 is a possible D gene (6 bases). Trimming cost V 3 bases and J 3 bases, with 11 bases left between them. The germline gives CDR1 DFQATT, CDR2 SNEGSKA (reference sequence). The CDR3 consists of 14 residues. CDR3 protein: CSARTRTYTGELFF. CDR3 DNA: TGCAGTGCTAGGACTAGAACCTACACCGGGGAGCTGTTTTTT.

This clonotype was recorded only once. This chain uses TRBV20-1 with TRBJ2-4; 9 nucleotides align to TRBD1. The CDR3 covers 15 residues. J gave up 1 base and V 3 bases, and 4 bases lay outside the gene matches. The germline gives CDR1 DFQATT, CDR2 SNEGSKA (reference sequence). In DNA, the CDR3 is TGCAGTGCTAGGGACAGGGGATGGGCCAAAAACATTCAGTACTTC. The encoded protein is CSARDRGWAKNIQYF.